Listed below are T cell receptor beta chains from one sample, sequenced in a study of OX40 agonist ivuxolimab in advanced cancers. TCRdb's table, derived via immunoSEQ multiplex PCR, lists solely in-frame clones and lacks some. The sample lists 20,000 to 25,000 clones, about four fifths seen once, with roughly 36% in the top ten. The input for sequencing was CD4+ or CD8+ T cells sorted from blood, taken in a trial of the OX40 agonist ivuxolimab. These receptors were obtained from an adult with an advanced solid tumor such as melanoma, head and neck, liver or kidney cancer. Each CDR3 is given with its conserved first and last residue. A D gene is named only where the DNA matches it firmly. Not every row has a clone size; where given, it reads once, few, many or a size class.

D gene	V gene	clone size	J gene	CDR3 DNA	CDR3 protein
-	TRBV25-1	once	TRBJ2-3	TGTGCCAGCAGTGATGGCGAAGGGGACACAGATACGCAGTATTTT	CASSDGEGDTDTQYF
-	TRBV5-4	-	TRBJ2-3	TGTGCCAGCAGCTTGGTCCAGGGGTTAGCAGATACGCAGTATTTT	CASSLVQGLADTQYF
TRBD2	TRBV29-1	-	TRBJ2-1	TGCAGCAGTAGCGGGCCCCACAATGAGCAGTTCTTC	CSSSGPHNEQFF
-	TRBV4-2	once	TRBJ1-1	TGTGCCAGCAGCCAGCAGGGAGGCACGGGGGACACTGAAGCTTTCTTT	CASSQQGGTGDTEAFF
-	TRBV13	-	TRBJ2-7	TGTGCCAGCAGCTTAGGGGAACAGGGCTACGAGCAGTACTTC	CASSLGEQGYEQYF
TRBD1	TRBV28	-	TRBJ2-7	TGTGCCAGCAGTGTGAGAGGGGGCGCTTCCGAGCAGTACTTC	CASSVRGGASEQYF
-	TRBV7-8	-	TRBJ1-5	TGTGCCAGCAGCCTGGACAACAATCAGCCCCAGCATTTT	CASSLDNNQPQHF
-	TRBV28	-	TRBJ1-1	TGTGCCAGCGGCCCGGGCGGCAACACTGAAGCTTTCTTT	CASGPGGNTEAFF
-	TRBV7-3	-	TRBJ2-7	TGTGCCCGCCTGACCTACGAGCAGTACTTC	CARLTYEQYF
-	TRBV15	-	TRBJ2-1	TGTGCCACCAGCATCCCCCTGGACGGGTACAATGAGCAGTTCTTC	CATSIPLDGYNEQFF
-	TRBV6-1	-	TRBJ1-5	TGTGCCAGCAGGGGGGGTATCAATCAGCCCCAGCATTTT	CASRGGINQPQHF
-	TRBV4-1	-	TRBJ2-1	TGCGCCAGCAGCCAAGATTTTAGCCTCAATGAGCAGTTCTTC	CASSQDFSLNEQFF
-	TRBV10-3	-	TRBJ2-7	TGTGCCATCAGTGAGGCGGCAGGGAAGAACGAGCAGTACTTC	CAISEAAGKNEQYF
-	TRBV28	-	TRBJ1-5	TGTGCCAGCAGGCAGCGGGACACCCAGGGGCCCCAGCATTTT	CASRQRDTQGPQHF
TRBD2	TRBV19	-	TRBJ2-1	TGTGCCAGTTCCGGGACTAGCGTCTACAATGAGCAGTTCTTC	CASSGTSVYNEQFF
-	TRBV27	-	TRBJ1-2	TGTGCCAGCAGGGGGAAGGGCTATGGCTACACCTTC	CASRGKGYGYTF
TRBD1	TRBV5-1	-	TRBJ2-1	TGCGCCAGCAGCCCGGAACAGGGGCTGCTTGCCTACAATGAGCAGTTCTTC	CASSPEQGLLAYNEQFF
-	TRBV5-6	-	TRBJ2-1	TGTGCCAGCAGCGGGACGGATCGTGAGCAGTTCTTC	CASSGTDREQFF
-	TRBV27	-	TRBJ2-7	TGTGCCAGCAGTTTATCGACCGGTGTCGGCTACGAGCAGTACTTC	CASSLSTGVGYEQYF
-	TRBV27	once	TRBJ2-7	TGTGCCAGCAGCCAACAGAGCTCCTACGAGCAGTACTTC	CASSQQSSYEQYF
TRBD1	TRBV6-6	-	TRBJ1-2	TGTGCCAGCGTACAGGGGTATGGCTACACCTTC	CASVQGYGYTF
-	TRBV27	-	TRBJ2-3	TGTGCCAGCAGTTTTTACCGCACAGATACGCAGTATTTT	CASSFYRTDTQYF
-	TRBV6-5	once	TRBJ2-7	TGTGCCAGCACCAAGGGTCAAGGGGGTAGGGAGCAGTACTTC	CASTKGQGGREQYF
TRBD2	TRBV7-6	-	TRBJ2-7	TGTGCCAGCAGCTTAGATGGGGGGGGCTCCTACGAGCAGTACTTC	CASSLDGGGSYEQYF
TRBD2	TRBV6-6	-	TRBJ2-1	TGTGCCAGCAGTCCCCGGACTAGCGGGAGTCCCGGGGAGCAGTTCTTC	CASSPRTSGSPGEQFF
-	TRBV5-4	-	TRBJ1-1	TGTGCCAGCAGCCCGGGGGGACCGAACACTGAAGCTTTCTTT	CASSPGGPNTEAFF
TRBD2	TRBV6-4	-	TRBJ2-1	TGTGCCAGCAGTGACGAGATTAGCGGGAGCTACAATGAGCAGTTCTTC	CASSDEISGSYNEQFF
TRBD1	TRBV5-1	-	TRBJ1-1	TGCGCCAGCAGATATGACCTCGCAACAGGGGTCACTGAAGCTTTCTTT	CASRYDLATGVTEAFF
TRBD1	TRBV6-5	-	TRBJ1-4	TGTGCCAGCAGTTTGGGACAGGCTTATAATGAAAAACTGTTTTTT	CASSLGQAYNEKLFF
-	TRBV7-9	-	TRBJ2-3	TGTGCCAGCAGCTTATCCTGGGGGGCAGTCCCAGATACGCAGTATTTT	CASSLSWGAVPDTQYF
-	TRBV27	once	TRBJ2-3	TGTGCCAGCAGTTTCTATGATAGGGTGGGAGATACGCAGTATTTT	CASSFYDRVGDTQYF
-	TRBV14	-	TRBJ1-2	TGTGCCAGCAGCCACTTAGGGGCTGGGGTGAACTATGGCTACACCTTC	CASSHLGAGVNYGYTF
TRBD2	TRBV28	-	TRBJ2-2	TGTGCCAGCAGTTACGGGACTAGCGGGAGGGCCGGCACCGGGGAGCTGTTTTTT	CASSYGTSGRAGTGELFF
TRBD1	TRBV7-9	-	TRBJ2-7	TGTGCCAGCAGCTTAGACAGGGGGGCTAGGGAGCAGTACTTC	CASSLDRGAREQYF
-	TRBV7-3	-	TRBJ2-6	TGTGCCAGCAGCTTAACGCCCTCTGGGGCCAACGTCCTGACTTTC	CASSLTPSGANVLTF
-	TRBV7-4	-	TRBJ2-1	TGTGCCAGCAGCCCACGGGACACCTTGGCCGTCCCCTACAATGAGCAGTTCTTC	CASSPRDTLAVPYNEQFF
-	TRBV4-1	once	TRBJ2-3	TGCGCCAGCAGCCACCCCGCCGGGGCAGATACGCAGTATTTT	CASSHPAGADTQYF
-	TRBV20-1	-	TRBJ2-7	TGCAGTGCTAGGGATGATTACGAGCAGTACTTC	CSARDDYEQYF
-	TRBV12-5	few	TRBJ1-1	TGTGCTAGTGGGGGGGCAGGGCCTGAAGCTTTCTTT	CASGGAGPEAFF